The rows below give T cell receptor beta chains drawn from one sample of a study of PD-L1 blockade in urothelial cancer. Method: immunoSEQ multiplex PCR; TCRdb's copy keeps in-frame clones and lacks some. Of tens of thousands of clones in the sample, around 84% were seen once. The sample in question was PBMCs, obtained around atezolizumab (anti-PD-L1) treatment. The receptors were sampled from a man aged 45-60 years with urothelial cancer. The CDR3 runs from the conserved cysteine through the conserved F or W. The D gene is left open where the match is weak. Where a row states a size, it is once, few, many or the class of an expanded clone; other rows omit it.

many	.	TRBV7-9	TRBJ1-3	14	CASSLTGIGNTIYF	TGTGCCAGCAGCTTAACAGGGATAGGAAACACCATATATTTT
once	.	TRBV6-1	TRBJ1-1	15	CASSGPDRSNTEAFF	TGTGCCAGCAGTGGCCCTGACAGGTCGAACACTGAAGCTTTCTTT
.	TRBD1	TRBV19	TRBJ1-5	15	CASSLGQTSNQPQHF	TGTGCCAGTAGTTTGGGACAGACTAGCAATCAGCCCCAGCATTTT
.	.	TRBV5-1	TRBJ1-2	15	CASSLRAGSFYGYTF	TGCGCCAGCAGCTTGCGGGCGGGATCGTTCTATGGCTACACCTTC
.	.	TRBV5-4	TRBJ2-1	15	CASSREYSSYNEQFF	TGTGCCAGCAGCCGCGAGTATAGCTCCTACAATGAGCAGTTCTTC
.	.	TRBV10-1	TRBJ2-7	14	CASSGRSGTYEQYF	TGCGCCAGCAGTGGGAGATCCGGAACCTACGAGCAGTACTTC
.	.	TRBV7-2	TRBJ2-7	15	CASSSSPDYSYEQYF	TGTGCCAGCAGCTCCTCACCTGACTACAGCTACGAGCAGTACTTC
once	TRBD1	TRBV6-5	TRBJ1-3	14	CASRLTGSGNTIYF	TGTGCCAGCAGACTGACAGGGTCTGGAAACACCATATATTTT
.	.	TRBV4-1	TRBJ1-2	16	CASSQETIGTPYGYTF	TGCGCCAGCAGCCAAGAGACTATAGGCACCCCCTATGGCTACACCTTC
few	.	TRBV27	TRBJ2-1	17	CASRDPSSAGTYNEQFF	TGTGCCAGCAGAGACCCCTCTAGTGCGGGAACCTACAATGAGCAGTTCTTC